The 26 T cell receptor beta chains presented below share a single source sample, sequenced in a study of blood T cell repertoires in COVID-19. The assay was immunoSEQ multiplex PCR, and TCRdb's table has in-frame clones only and misses some. The sample shows a few hundred thousand clones, about 86% of them seen only once. The sample taken for sequencing was peripheral blood. Receptors were obtained from a woman aged 45-65 years with acute or convalescent COVID-19.

This clone appeared a single time. The CDR3 DNA is TGTGCCAGCACCCTCGGAGGGGGCGATGGCTACACCTTC. Amino acids: CASTLGGGDGYTF. The rearrangement uses TRBV12-3 or TRBV12-4 and TRBJ1-2, with 7 positions matching TRBD1. The CDR3 totals 13 residues. The junction had 8 bases not matched to a gene; V was cut back by 7 bases and J by 6 bases.

This clone appeared a few times. CDR3 in amino acids: CAISPVTSSYNEQFF. The CDR3 DNA is TGTGCCATCAGCCCTGTCACGAGCTCCTACAATGAGCAGTTCTTC. V and J are TRBV10-3 and TRBJ2-1; D gene ambiguous. The ends were cut back, 6 bases at V and 0 bases at J, with 12 bases in the middle. The CDR3 contains 15 residues. CDR1 ENHRY and CDR2 SYGVKD come from the germline V gene.

The chain couples TRBV9 to TRBJ1-6; D is ambiguous. V was cut by 2 bases and J by 9 bases, with 12 bases left in between. Germline V gives CDR1 SGDLS, CDR2 YYNGEE. CDR3 length: 14 residues. CDR3 in DNA: TGTGCCAGCAGCGTCGGCGGGGTAGGTTCACCCCTCCACTTT. It encodes CASSVGGVGSPLHF.

This clone has more than one count but fewer than ten. The gene calls are TRBV5-1 and TRBJ2-5, with D tentatively TRBD1 (6 bases). CDR3 length: 14 amino acids. V was cut by 3 bases and J by 2 bases, with 11 bases left in between. From germline, CDR1 is SGHRS and CDR2 YFSETQ. The CDR3 DNA sequence: TGCGCCAGCAGCTCGACAGGTACACAAGAGACCCAGTACTTC. This translates into CASSSTGTQETQYF.

This rearrangement joins TRBV19 to TRBJ1-1, with no clear D. Germline values: CDR1 LNHDA, CDR2 SQIVND (reference sequence). Trimming pared 6 bases from V and 3 bases from J, leaving 14 bases between. The CDR3 spans 14 residues. CDR3 sequence reads: CASRAGSKYTEAFF. CDR3 nucleotides: TGTGCCAGTAGGGCGGGTAGTAAGTACACTGAAGCTTTCTTT.

The V call is TRBV4-1, the J call TRBJ1-2; possibly TRBD1 for D (6 bases). V was cut by 1 base and J by 5 bases, with 23 bases left in between. CDR3 size: 18 residues. Germline V gene sequence: CDR1 MGHRA, CDR2 YSYEKL. In DNA, the CDR3 is TGCGCCAGCAGCCAAGGTCGGGCCAGGGGAACGGGCTCTTATGGCTACACCTTC. Protein product: CASSQGRARGTGSYGYTF.

Concerning this clone: Other DNA variants within this sample encode the same CDR3. The chain joins TRBV7-2 to TRBJ1-3; D not resolved. Germline loops: CDR1 SGHTA, CDR2 FQGNSA. V shed 5 bases and J shed 0 bases, with 5 bases lying between them. CDR3 length: 13 residues. The CDR3 loop reads CASSPSSGNTIYF. CDR3 DNA: TGTGCCAGCAGCCCGAGCTCTGGAAACACCATATATTTT.

The chain employs TRBV2 and TRBJ2-4; TRBD2 aligns across 9 bases. Per germline, CDR1 SNHLY and CDR2 FYNNEI. J was trimmed by 14 bases and V by 4 bases; bases with no gene match: 9. The CDR3 covers 13 residues. For the CDR3, the DNA is TGTGCCAGCAGTGTGGCTAGCGGGGTATCTAAGTACTTC. Amino acid sequence: CASSVASGVSKYF.

V is TRBV6-6 and J is TRBJ2-7; 7 bases line up with TRBD2. Trimming cost V 5 bases and J 1 base; bases outside gene matches: 11. The CDR3 spans 16 residues. Looked up from germline, CDR1 is MNHNY and CDR2 is SVGAGI (reference sequence). The CDR3 DNA reads as TGTGCCAGCAGTCGCAGGCCAGCGGGACCATCCTACGAGCAGTACTTC. Protein product: CASSRRPAGPSYEQYF.

J is TRBJ1-1 and V is TRBV14, with 8 bases lining up with TRBD1. Germline values: CDR1 SGHDN, CDR2 FVKESK. The CDR3 spans 14 residues. Trimming removed 4 bases from V and 1 base from J; junction bases left unmatched: 2. CDR3 bases: TGTGCCAGCAGCCTCGGACAGGGGAACACTGAAGCTTTCTTT. It translates to CASSLGQGNTEAFF.

This clone was found a few times. The rearrangement uses TRBV6-5 and TRBJ1-5, with 11 positions matching TRBD1. The CDR3 is made up of 15 amino acids. V lost 6 bases and J lost 6; bases outside the gene matches: 7. Per the germline V gene, CDR1 is MNHEY and CDR2 is SVGAGI. The CDR3 here is CASRPGTGGSQPQHF. The CDR3 DNA sequence: TGTGCCAGCAGGCCGGGGACAGGGGGATCTCAGCCCCAGCATTTT.

There are a few counts of this clone. The chain couples TRBV5-8 to TRBJ1-1; possible D gene TRBD1, 5 bases. The CDR3 loop spans 16 amino acids. Germline CDR1 and CDR2: SGHTS and YDEGEE. The V end lost 4 bases, the J end lost 0 bases, and 16 bases lay between the germline ends. Here the CDR3 reads CASSPAGDRVNTEAFF. DNA of the CDR3: TGTGCCAGCAGCCCGGCTGGAGACAGAGTGAACACTGAAGCTTTCTTT.

This clone showed up just a few times. V usage is TRBV25-1 and J usage is TRBJ1-1, with 7 bases identical to TRBD1. CDR1 is MGHDK, CDR2 SYGVNS, per germline. J gave up 3 bases and V 5 bases, and 3 bases lay outside the gene matches. This CDR3 contains 13 residues. The CDR3: CASSSGQYTEAFF. As DNA, the CDR3 is TGTGCCAGCAGTTCGGGACAGTACACTGAAGCTTTCTTT. The variable domain in full, completed from reference TRBV25-1 and TRBJ1-1, reads EADIYQTPRYLVIGTGKKITLECSQTMGHDKMYWYQQDPGMELHLIHYSYGVNSTEKGDLSSESTVSRIRTEHFPLTLESARPSHTSQYLCASSSGQYTEAFFGQGTRLTVV.

CDR3 loop: CASSPQKTGGLWQKLFF. The CDR3 region has the DNA TGTGCCAGCAGCCCCCAAAAAACAGGGGGCTTATGGCAAAAACTGTTTTTT. This sequence joins TRBV4-2 and TRBJ1-4; 9 positions agree with TRBD1. The germline CDR1 and CDR2 sequences are LGHNA and YNFKEQ. The CDR3 is 17 residues long. Trimming removed 4 bases from V and 9 bases from J; junction bases left unmatched: 15.

The chain couples TRBV9 to TRBJ1-1; D gene ambiguous. CDR3 size: 13 residues. V lost 2 bases and J lost 5, with 10 bases in between. Germline assignment: CDR1 SGDLS and CDR2 YYNGEE. The CDR3 sequence is CASSVGVGTEAFF. The CDR3 DNA is TGTGCCAGCAGCGTTGGAGTTGGGACTGAAGCTTTCTTT.

The genes are TRBV24-1 and TRBJ1-5, with 7 bases aligning to TRBD1. Trimming at V came to 4 bases and at J to 8 bases, leaving 7 bases not matched to a gene. The length of the CDR3 is 14 residues. Germline V gene sequence: CDR1 KGHDR, CDR2 SFDVKD. CDR3 nucleotide sequence: TGTGCCACCAGTGAGGGACAGCGGGAGGAGCCCCAGCATTTT. Its protein is CATSEGQREEPQHF.

This sequence joins TRBV19 and TRBJ1-1; 9 nucleotides line up with TRBD1. J lost 4 bases, V lost 7 bases, and 7 bases had no gene match. The CDR3 totals 14 residues. Looked up from germline, CDR1 is LNHDA and CDR2 is SQIVND (reference sequence). CDR3 DNA sequence: TGTGCCAGTATTCTGACAGGGGGGACCACTGAAGCTTTCTTT. Protein: CASILTGGTTEAFF.

The chain has TRBV4-3 and TRBJ2-1; no firm D call. This CDR3 region has 14 residues. V was clipped by 3 bases and J by 5 bases, with 11 bases between them. Germline CDR1 LGHNA, CDR2 YSLEER. The CDR3 sequence: CASSHQVADNEQFF. CDR3 coding DNA: TGCGCCAGCAGCCATCAAGTTGCAGACAATGAGCAGTTCTTC.

CDR3 nucleotides: TGTGCCAGTACCCCGCGGGGGGGCGGGCAGCCCCAGCATTTT. Protein: CASTPRGGGQPQHF. This rearrangement joins TRBV19 to TRBJ1-5, with D maybe TRBD1 (6 bases). The length of the CDR3 is 14 residues. V was clipped by 7 bases and J by 7 bases, with 17 bases between them. Germline V gives CDR1 LNHDA, CDR2 SQIVND (reference sequence).

The V call is TRBV19, the J call TRBJ1-5; possibly TRBD1 for D (6 bases). V was trimmed by 5 bases and J by 0 bases, leaving 14 bases between them. Germline assignment: CDR1 LNHDA and CDR2 SQIVND (reference sequence). The CDR3 is 16 residues long. The CDR3: CASSEVQGDSNQPQHF. For the CDR3, the DNA is TGTGCCAGTAGTGAAGTACAGGGCGATAGCAATCAGCCCCAGCATTTT. The entire variable domain, with the rest obtained from reference TRBV19 and TRBJ1-5, is as follows: DGGITQSPKYLFRKEGQNVTLSCEQNLNHDAMYWYRQDPGQGLRLIYYSQIVNDFQKGDIAEGYSVSREKKESFPLTVTSAQKNPTAFYLCASSEVQGDSNQPQHFGDGTRLSIL.

In this sample, this clone turned up a few times. The chain carries TRBV6-5 and TRBJ1-2, with 9 bases fitting TRBD1. Unmatched junction bases numbered 5, after V lost 4 bases and J lost 2 bases. Germline CDR1 and CDR2: MNHEY and SVGAGI. The CDR3 length is 15 residues. The DNA of the CDR3 is TGTGCCAGCAGTTGGGGACAGGGTTCGAACTATGGCTACACCTTC. This encodes CASSWGQGSNYGYTF.

V gene TRBV20-1 combines with J gene TRBJ1-4; D unclear. The CDR3 contains 13 residues. Trimming took 3 bases from V and 6 from J, leaving 11 bases between them. Germline lookup yields CDR1 DFQATT and CDR2 SNEGSKA (reference sequence). The DNA of the CDR3 is TGCAGTGCTAGTTGGCCAAACGATGAAAAACTGTTTTTT. Translation gives CSASWPNDEKLFF.

The CDR3 DNA reads TGTGCCAGCAGCTTAGAGCCCCGGACAGGGGGAGGCTACACCTTC. Residues: CASSLEPRTGGGYTF. The rearrangement links TRBV11-2 to TRBJ1-2, with 10 bases lining up with TRBD1. Germline trimming cut 0 bases from V and 8 bases from J; bases unmatched to any gene: 6. Germline CDR1 and CDR2: SGHAT and FQNNGV. This CDR3 is built from 15 residues.

The chain links TRBV10-3 to TRBJ2-2; a weak D match, TRBD2 (5 bases). This CDR3 comprises 12 residues. The germline V gene has CDR1 ENHRY and CDR2 SYGVKD. Between the trimmed V and J ends, which lost 10 bases and 1 base, there was a span of 7 bases. The CDR3 DNA reads TGTGCCACAGAGGGGAACACCGGGGAGCTGTTTTTT. Protein product: CATEGNTGELFF.

The chain uses TRBV6-5 and TRBJ1-4; 8 nucleotides line up with TRBD1. This CDR3 comprises 14 residues. Trimming removed 6 bases from V and 10 bases from J; junction bases left unmatched: 10. Germline lookup yields CDR1 MNHEY and CDR2 SVGAGI. The CDR3 sequence: CASRSGQGVGKLFF. CDR3 sequence (DNA): TGTGCCAGCAGGTCCGGACAGGGAGTTGGAAAACTGTTTTTT.

This chain joins TRBV11-1 and TRBJ2-7, with D unclear. V lost 0 bases to trimming and J lost 9 bases, with 12 bases between them. The CDR3 sequence is 13 residues long. Germline V CDR1 and CDR2: SGHAT, FQDESV (reference sequence). The CDR3 DNA reads TGTGCCAGCAGCTTAGCCGGATCTCCAGGGCAGTACTTC. Its translation: CASSLAGSPGQYF.